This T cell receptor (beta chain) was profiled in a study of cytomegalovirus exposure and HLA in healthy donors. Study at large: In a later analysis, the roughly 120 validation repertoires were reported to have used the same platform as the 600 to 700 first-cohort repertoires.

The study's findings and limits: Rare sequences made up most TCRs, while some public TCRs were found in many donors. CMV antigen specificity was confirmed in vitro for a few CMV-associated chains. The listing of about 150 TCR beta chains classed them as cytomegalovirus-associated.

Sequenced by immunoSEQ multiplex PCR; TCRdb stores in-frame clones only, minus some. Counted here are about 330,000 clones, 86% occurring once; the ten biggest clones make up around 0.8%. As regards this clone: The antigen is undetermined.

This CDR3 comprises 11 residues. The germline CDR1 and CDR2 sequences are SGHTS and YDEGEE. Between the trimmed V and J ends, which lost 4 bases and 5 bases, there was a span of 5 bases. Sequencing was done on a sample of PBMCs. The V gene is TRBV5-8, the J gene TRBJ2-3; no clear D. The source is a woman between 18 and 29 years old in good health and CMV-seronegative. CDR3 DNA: TGTGCCAGCAGCATCAGAGATACGCAGTATTTT. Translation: CASSIRDTQYF. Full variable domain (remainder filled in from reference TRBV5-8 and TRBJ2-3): EAGVTQSPTHLIKTRGQQATLRCSPISGHTSVYWYQQALGLGLQFLLWYDEGEERNRGNFPPRFSGRQFPNYSSELNVNALELEDSALYLCASSIRDTQYFGPGTRLTVL.